This is a list of T cell receptor beta chains from one sample in a study of T cell responses to AZD1222 COVID-19 vaccine. The assay was immunoSEQ multiplex PCR, and TCRdb's table has in-frame clones only and misses some. This table holds around 100,000 clones, about 89% found once. This specimen was peripheral blood, taken on day 0 of MenACWY control vaccination. The receptor set was obtained from an adult in good health. CDR3s include the opening cysteine and the closing phenylalanine or tryptophan. Each record gives: CDR3 DNA, CDR3 protein, clone size, V gene, J gene, D gene. D genes are given only for firm matches. Only part of the rows carry a size: once, few, many, or a class if the clone is expanded.

cdr3_nt: TGTGCCAGCAGCTTGGGGGCCCGGGTCAATCAGCCCCAGCATTTT; cdr3_aa: CASSLGARVNQPQHF; clone_size: .; v_call: TRBV5-8; j_call: TRBJ1-5; d_call: .
cdr3_nt: TGCGCCAGCAGCTTCGAGGAGGGAGTCTACACTGAAGCTTTCTTT; cdr3_aa: CASSFEEGVYTEAFF; clone_size: once; v_call: TRBV5-1; j_call: TRBJ1-1; d_call: .
cdr3_nt: TGTGCCAGCAGTGGGGGGCCGGGCCTCAATGAAAAACTGTTTTTT; cdr3_aa: CASSGGPGLNEKLFF; clone_size: .; v_call: TRBV2; j_call: TRBJ1-4; d_call: .
cdr3_nt: TGTGCCAGCAGCCAAGACGAGGTTTCCTACGAGCAGTACTTC; cdr3_aa: CASSQDEVSYEQYF; clone_size: .; v_call: TRBV4-2; j_call: TRBJ2-7; d_call: .
cdr3_nt: TGCGCCAGCAGCCGGGACAGGGAATCACCCCTCCACTTT; cdr3_aa: CASSRDRESPLHF; clone_size: .; v_call: TRBV4-3; j_call: TRBJ1-6; d_call: TRBD1
cdr3_nt: TGTGCCAGCAGCCCCCAGTCGGAAGGCGGTGGCTACACCTTC; cdr3_aa: CASSPQSEGGGYTF; clone_size: .; v_call: TRBV7-2; j_call: TRBJ1-2; d_call: .
cdr3_nt: TGCGCCAGCAGTGAGGTCGGATCCTACGAGCAGTACTTC; cdr3_aa: CASSEVGSYEQYF; clone_size: .; v_call: TRBV10-2; j_call: TRBJ2-7; d_call: .
cdr3_nt: TGTGCCTGGAGTTTAGGGACTAGCGGGAAGTCAGATACGCAGTATTTT; cdr3_aa: CAWSLGTSGKSDTQYF; clone_size: .; v_call: TRBV30; j_call: TRBJ2-3; d_call: TRBD2
cdr3_nt: TGTGCCAGCACAGACAGCTGGTACGAGCAGTACTTC; cdr3_aa: CASTDSWYEQYF; clone_size: .; v_call: TRBV6-5; j_call: TRBJ2-7; d_call: .
cdr3_nt: TGCGCCAGCAGCCGTGAGGGACAGGGGGCGGTAGATGAAGCTTTCTTT; cdr3_aa: CASSREGQGAVDEAFF; clone_size: .; v_call: TRBV5-1; j_call: TRBJ1-1; d_call: TRBD1
cdr3_nt: TGTGCCAGCAGCCAGATTGAGGGCTACGAGCAGTACTTC; cdr3_aa: CASSQIEGYEQYF; clone_size: .; v_call: TRBV3-1/TRBV3-2; j_call: TRBJ2-7; d_call: .
cdr3_nt: TGCGCCAGCAGTGGTCCTTCACACGCGAACATTCAGTACTTC; cdr3_aa: CASSGPSHANIQYF; clone_size: once; v_call: TRBV10-1; j_call: TRBJ2-4; d_call: .
cdr3_nt: TGTGCCAGCAGCTCCCGAGGGCCAGGTCAAGACTTGAACACTGAAGCTTTCTTT; cdr3_aa: CASSSRGPGQDLNTEAFF; clone_size: .; v_call: TRBV7-9; j_call: TRBJ1-1; d_call: .
cdr3_nt: TGCGCCAGCAGTGTGGCGGTTGGGTACAATGAGCAGTTCTTC; cdr3_aa: CASSVAVGYNEQFF; clone_size: .; v_call: TRBV5-1; j_call: TRBJ2-1; d_call: .
cdr3_nt: TGTGCCAGCTCACCGGCGCAGGCCCGTAGGGGATACGAGCAGTACTTC; cdr3_aa: CASSPAQARRGYEQYF; clone_size: .; v_call: TRBV18; j_call: TRBJ2-7; d_call: .
cdr3_nt: TGTGCCAGCTCACCTAGTGGGGAGTTCACTGAAGCTTTCTTT; cdr3_aa: CASSPSGEFTEAFF; clone_size: .; v_call: TRBV18; j_call: TRBJ1-1; d_call: .
cdr3_nt: TGTGCCAGCAGCCACCGTGGTGAGCAGTTCTTC; cdr3_aa: CASSHRGEQFF; clone_size: .; v_call: TRBV6-6; j_call: TRBJ2-1; d_call: .
cdr3_nt: TGTGCCACCCTAAATGAGGCTAGCGGGGACTCCTACAATGAGCAGTTCTTC; cdr3_aa: CATLNEASGDSYNEQFF; clone_size: .; v_call: TRBV5-4; j_call: TRBJ2-1; d_call: TRBD2
cdr3_nt: TGTGCCAGCAGCTTAGGTCCGTGGGGCACCGGGGAGCTGTTTTTT; cdr3_aa: CASSLGPWGTGELFF; clone_size: .; v_call: TRBV7-2; j_call: TRBJ2-2; d_call: .
cdr3_nt: TGTGCCAGCAGTTATGATGACCCAGGGGTTTCACCCCTCCACTTT; cdr3_aa: CASSYDDPGVSPLHF; clone_size: .; v_call: TRBV6-6; j_call: TRBJ1-6; d_call: .
cdr3_nt: TGTGCCATCAGTGAGTCGGGCAGGGCCACCTATAATTCACCCCTCCACTTT; cdr3_aa: CAISESGRATYNSPLHF; clone_size: few; v_call: TRBV10-3; j_call: TRBJ1-6; d_call: .
cdr3_nt: TGTGCCAGCAGCGCGACAGAGACCTCCTACGAGCAGTACTTC; cdr3_aa: CASSATETSYEQYF; clone_size: .; v_call: TRBV11-2; j_call: TRBJ2-7; d_call: .
cdr3_nt: TGTGCCAGCAGCGCCTTGACAGGGGACGGGGAGCTGTTTTTT; cdr3_aa: CASSALTGDGELFF; clone_size: .; v_call: TRBV7-2; j_call: TRBJ2-2; d_call: TRBD1
cdr3_nt: TGTGCCAGTAGTATAACGCCGGCGACCATATATTTT; cdr3_aa: CASSITPATIYF; clone_size: .; v_call: TRBV19; j_call: TRBJ1-3; d_call: .
cdr3_nt: TGTGCCAGCAGCTCATGGGGCAGGGGTAAAAACATTCAGTACTTC; cdr3_aa: CASSSWGRGKNIQYF; clone_size: .; v_call: TRBV7-2; j_call: TRBJ2-4; d_call: .
cdr3_nt: TGTGCCACCAGTGATACAGGGTCGTACAATGAGCAGTTCTTC; cdr3_aa: CATSDTGSYNEQFF; clone_size: .; v_call: TRBV24-1; j_call: TRBJ2-1; d_call: .
cdr3_nt: TGTGCCAGCAGCCCCTGGACGCAGGATACGCAGTATTTT; cdr3_aa: CASSPWTQDTQYF; clone_size: .; v_call: TRBV9; j_call: TRBJ2-3; d_call: .
cdr3_nt: TGTGCCAGCAGCCAAGCCGGGGTCCTGAACACCGGGGAGCTGTTTTTT; cdr3_aa: CASSQAGVLNTGELFF; clone_size: .; v_call: TRBV7-9; j_call: TRBJ2-2; d_call: .
cdr3_nt: TGTGCCAGCAGGACGGGGGGCCGGTATGGCTACACCTTC; cdr3_aa: CASRTGGRYGYTF; clone_size: once; v_call: TRBV6-5; j_call: TRBJ1-2; d_call: .
cdr3_nt: TGCAGTGCTAGTTGGATTGCGGGAGACTACAATGAGCAGTTCTTC; cdr3_aa: CSASWIAGDYNEQFF; clone_size: .; v_call: TRBV20-1; j_call: TRBJ2-1; d_call: TRBD2
cdr3_nt: TGTGCCAGCAGTCGAGTAGGACTCATGCAGTTCTTC; cdr3_aa: CASSRVGLMQFF; clone_size: .; v_call: TRBV27; j_call: TRBJ2-1; d_call: .
cdr3_nt: TGTGCCAGTACCTACAGGGACCCCTATGGCTACACCTTC; cdr3_aa: CASTYRDPYGYTF; clone_size: .; v_call: TRBV19; j_call: TRBJ1-2; d_call: .
cdr3_nt: TGTGCCAGCAGAGATCCCGTGGGCACAGATACGCAGTATTTT; cdr3_aa: CASRDPVGTDTQYF; clone_size: few; v_call: TRBV7-2; j_call: TRBJ2-3; d_call: .
cdr3_nt: TGTGCCAGCAGCTGGAACGAGGGAGAGACCCAGTACTTC; cdr3_aa: CASSWNEGETQYF; clone_size: .; v_call: TRBV7-9; j_call: TRBJ2-5; d_call: .
cdr3_nt: TGTGCCAGCAGTTTAGTTACGGGAAAACTGTTTTTT; cdr3_aa: CASSLVTGKLFF; clone_size: .; v_call: TRBV12-3/TRBV12-4; j_call: TRBJ1-4; d_call: .
cdr3_nt: TGTGCCTGGAGTAAGGGGGGAAATCAGCCCCAGCATTTT; cdr3_aa: CAWSKGGNQPQHF; clone_size: .; v_call: TRBV30; j_call: TRBJ1-5; d_call: .
cdr3_nt: TGTGCCAGCAGTTTAGGTTTACACAATGAGCAGTTCTTC; cdr3_aa: CASSLGLHNEQFF; clone_size: .; v_call: TRBV27; j_call: TRBJ2-1; d_call: .
cdr3_nt: TGTGCCAGCGGACTAGCGGGAGTCCCTGGCACAGATACGCAGTATTTT; cdr3_aa: CASGLAGVPGTDTQYF; clone_size: .; v_call: TRBV27; j_call: TRBJ2-3; d_call: TRBD2
cdr3_nt: TGTGCCAGCGGCCTCGATTGGGGCAATCAGCCCCAGCATTTT; cdr3_aa: CASGLDWGNQPQHF; clone_size: .; v_call: TRBV28; j_call: TRBJ1-5; d_call: .
cdr3_nt: TGTGCCATCCGTAAGGGACAGGAGGGCGAGCAGTACTTC; cdr3_aa: CAIRKGQEGEQYF; clone_size: .; v_call: TRBV10-3; j_call: TRBJ2-7; d_call: TRBD1
cdr3_nt: TGTGCCAGCAGCTCTAGGGGGGACAGGAATTCACCCCTCCACTTT; cdr3_aa: CASSSRGDRNSPLHF; clone_size: .; v_call: TRBV7-3; j_call: TRBJ1-6; d_call: TRBD1
cdr3_nt: TGTGCCAGCAGACTTCACCCGACAGGGGCTAACTATGGCTACACCTTC; cdr3_aa: CASRLHPTGANYGYTF; clone_size: .; v_call: TRBV5-5; j_call: TRBJ1-2; d_call: TRBD1
cdr3_nt: TGCGCCAGCAGCTTGGGAGGACAGGGGTCCTACGAGCAGTACTTC; cdr3_aa: CASSLGGQGSYEQYF; clone_size: .; v_call: TRBV5-1; j_call: TRBJ2-7; d_call: TRBD1
cdr3_nt: TGCGCCAGCAGCCAAGATCTTATGGGGGGGCCGGCCACAGATACGCAGTATTTT; cdr3_aa: CASSQDLMGGPATDTQYF; clone_size: .; v_call: TRBV4-3; j_call: TRBJ2-3; d_call: .
cdr3_nt: TGTGCCAGCAGCTCCGGACAGGGGACAGATACGCAGTATTTT; cdr3_aa: CASSSGQGTDTQYF; clone_size: .; v_call: TRBV7-2; j_call: TRBJ2-3; d_call: TRBD1
cdr3_nt: TGTGCCGGGGGTCGACTCGATAGCAATCAGCCCCAGCATTTT; cdr3_aa: CAGGRLDSNQPQHF; clone_size: .; v_call: TRBV28; j_call: TRBJ1-5; d_call: .
cdr3_nt: TGTGCCATCAGTGACTGGACGGTAGCAGAGACCCAGTACTTC; cdr3_aa: CAISDWTVAETQYF; clone_size: .; v_call: TRBV10-3; j_call: TRBJ2-5; d_call: .
cdr3_nt: TGTGCCTGGACCCGGGGCGGGTGGGGGAACTATGGCTACACCTTC; cdr3_aa: CAWTRGGWGNYGYTF; clone_size: .; v_call: TRBV30; j_call: TRBJ1-2; d_call: .
cdr3_nt: TGTGCCAGCAGCTTAGTTATAGCGGGGCGTGAGACCCAGTACTTC; cdr3_aa: CASSLVIAGRETQYF; clone_size: .; v_call: TRBV7-9; j_call: TRBJ2-5; d_call: TRBD2
cdr3_nt: TGTGCCAGCAGCTTAGGGAACAGGGGGCAGGAGACCCAGTACTTC; cdr3_aa: CASSLGNRGQETQYF; clone_size: .; v_call: TRBV11-3; j_call: TRBJ2-5; d_call: TRBD1
cdr3_nt: TGTGCCAGCAGCCCCCAGCTAGCGGGGGGGCGGGATACGCAGTATTTT; cdr3_aa: CASSPQLAGGRDTQYF; clone_size: .; v_call: TRBV7-3; j_call: TRBJ2-3; d_call: TRBD2
cdr3_nt: TGTGCCAGTACCCTAAAGGGACAACTCACAGATACGCAGTATTTT; cdr3_aa: CASTLKGQLTDTQYF; clone_size: .; v_call: TRBV19; j_call: TRBJ2-3; d_call: .